Shown below are 29 T cell receptor beta chains from a single sample sequenced in a study of CD8 T cells in Susac syndrome. RNA was extracted with the RNeasy kit, and a quantity of about 0.45 to 1 ug was reverse transcribed using random hexamers. TCRdb independently ran MiXCR on the immunoSEQ multiplex PCR reads; one entry per CDR3 protein. The data show around 180,000 distinct CDR3 sequences, 95% seen once. Sequenced sample: CD4+ T cells from PBMCs. These receptors came from a human donor with multiple sclerosis.

V usage is TRBV2 and J usage is TRBJ1-2; no clear D. The CDR3 runs 13 residues. The germline gives CDR1 SNHLY, CDR2 FYNNEI. V was pared by 9 bases and J by 0 bases, with 11 bases between. The CDR3 coding sequence is TGTGCCAGTACTACGGGGTCTAACTATGGCTACACCTTC. Its translation: CASTTGSNYGYTF.

J is TRBJ1-2 and V is TRBV29-1; D ambiguous. There are 12 residues in the CDR3. The V end was cut by 4 bases, the J end by 2 bases, with 8 bases between. Germline CDR1 and CDR2: SQVTM and ANQGSEA. CDR3 sequence: CSVVAGNYGYTF. DNA for the CDR3: TGCAGCGTTGTGGCAGGAAACTATGGCTACACCTTC. The variable domain in full, completed from reference TRBV29-1 and TRBJ1-2, reads SAVISQKPSRDICQRGTSLTIQCQVDSQVTMMFWYRQQPGQSLTLIATANQGSEATYESGFVIDKFPISRPNLTFSTLTVSNMSPEDSSIYLCSVVAGNYGYTFGSGTRLTVV.

The chain employs TRBV10-3 and TRBJ2-3; D remains ambiguous. The V end lost 10 bases, the J end lost 4 bases, and 12 bases lay between the germline ends. This CDR3 comprises 12 residues. CDR1 is ENHRY and CDR2 is SYGVKD in the germline V gene. CDR3 nucleotides: TGTGCCACCAAGACGGCCGCAGATACGCAGTATTTT. It translates to CATKTAADTQYF.

The rearrangement joins TRBV5-1 to TRBJ2-5; D is possibly TRBD2 (5 bases). CDR1 and CDR2 (germline): SGHRS, YFSETQ. The CDR3 has 14 residues. V shed 1 base and J shed 2 bases, with 9 bases lying between them. This CDR3 is CASSLLGDQETQYF. In nucleotides, the CDR3 is TGCGCCAGCAGCTTGCTCGGGGATCAAGAGACCCAGTACTTC.

V usage is TRBV28 and J usage is TRBJ2-7, with D possibly matching TRBD2 (7 bases). V lost 5 bases and J lost 4, with 18 bases in between. The CDR3 extends over 15 amino acids. The germline CDR1 and CDR2 sequences are MDHEN and SYDVKM. CDR3 in amino acids: CASSLRAGAPYEQYF. The DNA for the CDR3 is TGTGCCAGCAGTCTCCGGGCGGGGGCGCCGTACGAGCAGTACTTC. Using reference TRBV28 and TRBJ2-7 for the parts outside the CDR3, the full variable domain is DVKVTQSSRYLVKRTGEKVFLECVQDMDHENMFWYRQDPGLGLRLIYFSYDVKMKEKGDIPEGYSVSREKKERFSLILESASTNQTSMYLCASSLRAGAPYEQYFGPGTRLTVT.

This chain joins TRBV5-4 and TRBJ2-5; D might be TRBD2 (6 bases). Germline V lookup: CDR1 SGHNT, CDR2 YYREEE (reference sequence). V lost 4 bases, J lost 0 bases, and 16 bases lay in between. The CDR3 has 16 amino acids. CDR3 sequence reads: CASSLAGTLYQETQYF. The CDR3 nucleotides read TGTGCCAGCAGCCTTGCCGGGACTCTGTACCAAGAGACCCAGTACTTC.

A few counts support this clonotype. V is TRBV7-9 and J is TRBJ2-7; 12 bases map to TRBD2. Germline V gene data show CDR1 as SEHNR and CDR2 as FQNEAQ (reference sequence). Trimming cost V 5 bases and J 0 bases; bases outside gene matches: 2. The CDR3 sequence is 15 residues long. The CDR3 is CASSPTSGGSYEQYF. The CDR3 region has the DNA TGTGCCAGCAGCCCGACTAGCGGGGGCTCCTACGAGCAGTACTTC.

The V and J genes are TRBV5-1 and TRBJ1-6, with a weak D call TRBD1 (5 bases). This CDR3 region has 17 residues. Germline CDR1 SGHRS, CDR2 YFSETQ. The ends were cut back, 2 bases at V and 7 bases at J, with 19 bases in the middle. CDR3 residues: CASSFKTAQEENSPLHF. The DNA of the CDR3 is TGCGCCAGCAGCTTCAAGACAGCCCAGGAAGAAAATTCACCCCTCCACTTT.

The genes are TRBV3-1 and TRBJ2-1; a weak D match, TRBD2 (6 bases). CDR3 length: 15 residues. Looked up from germline, CDR1 is LGHDT and CDR2 is YNNKEL (reference sequence). Trimming took 0 bases from V and 8 from J, leaving 14 bases between them. CDR3 loop: CASSQDPTSRHEQFF. CDR3 in DNA: TGTGCCAGCAGCCAAGATCCGACTAGTCGCCATGAGCAGTTCTTC.

The gene calls are TRBV2 and TRBJ1-4, with D possibly TRBD1 on 6 matching bases. CDR1 is SNHLY, CDR2 FYNNEI, per germline. Trimming took 7 bases from V and 4 from J, leaving 16 bases between them. CDR3 size: 15 residues. Here the CDR3 reads CASTRLGQINEKLFF. CDR3 nucleotides: TGTGCCAGCACTCGACTTGGACAGATTAATGAAAAACTGTTTTTT. Full variable domain (remainder filled in from reference TRBV2 and TRBJ1-4): EPEVTQTPSHQVTQMGQEVILRCVPISNHLYFYWYRQILGQKVEFLVSFYNNEISEKSEIFDDQFSVERPDGSNFTLKIRSTKLEDSAMYFCASTRLGQINEKLFFGSGTQLSVL.

For this clonotype: Relative to the germline gene, one junction end is altered; a read error may explain this. This chain links TRBV24-1 with TRBJ2-2; D gene uncertain. This CDR3 contains 12 residues. CDR1 KGHDR and CDR2 SFDVKD come from the germline V gene. This chain's CDR3 is CATMGNAGELFF. CDR3 DNA sequence: TGTGCCACCATGGGGAACGCCGGGGAGCTGTTTTTT.

This chain links TRBV30 with TRBJ2-7, with D possibly being TRBD1 (6 bases). Germline V lookup: CDR1 GTSNPN, CDR2 SVGIG (reference sequence). The V end lost 3 bases, the J end lost 2 bases, and 17 bases lay between the germline ends. The CDR3 extends over 15 amino acids. The CDR3 DNA reads as TGTGCCTGGAGCCGGACAATGACAGGAACCTACGAGCAGTACTTC. Translating it yields CAWSRTMTGTYEQYF. Together with reference TRBV30 and TRBJ2-7, the CDR3 gives the full variable domain: SQTIHQWPATLVQPVGSPLSLECTVEGTSNPNLYWYRQAAGRGLQLLFYSVGIGQISSEVPQNLSASRPQDRQFILSSKKLLLSDSGFYLCAWSRTMTGTYEQYFGPGTRLTVT.

CDR3 bases: TGCAGTGCTAGAGACCCCAGACCCCGTTTCGAGTACTTC. Translated, it gives CSARDPRPRFEYF. This chain links TRBV20-1 with TRBJ2-5; D not resolved. From germline, CDR1 is DFQATT and CDR2 SNEGSKA (reference sequence). CDR3 length equals 13 residues. The V end was cut by 0 bases, the J end by 12 bases, with 17 bases between.

This clonotype has just one count. V gene TRBV20-1 combines with J gene TRBJ2-1, with TRBD1 as a possible D gene (6 bases). CDR3 length equals 13 residues. Trimming cost V 4 bases and J 4 bases, with 11 bases left between them. Germline assignment: CDR1 DFQATT and CDR2 SNEGSKA (reference sequence). The CDR3 spells CSAKGQGYNEQFF. DNA for the CDR3: TGCAGTGCTAAGGGACAAGGGTACAATGAGCAGTTCTTC.

The chain joins TRBV7-9 to TRBJ1-1; D is undetermined. V lost 4 bases, J lost 7 bases, and 10 bases lay in between. The germline gives CDR1 SEHNR, CDR2 FQNEAQ (reference sequence). This CDR3 is 12 amino acids long. The CDR3 coding sequence is TGTGCCAGCAGCTCCCAACCCCGTGAAGCTTTCTTT. Encoded protein: CASSSQPREAFF.

The J gene is TRBJ1-2, the V gene TRBV7-2, with unresolved D. The CDR3 sequence is 12 residues long. Germline V lookup: CDR1 SGHTA, CDR2 FQGNSA. V lost 3 bases, J lost 8 bases, and 10 bases lay in between. In DNA form, the CDR3 reads TGTGCCAGCAGCTTGGAGTTATGGGGCTACACCTTC. This translates into CASSLELWGYTF.

The CDR3 coding sequence is TGTGCCAGCACCACTTCCCCGGATACGCAGTATTTT. As protein: CASTTSPDTQYF. The gene calls are TRBV6-2 or TRBV6-3 and TRBJ2-3; D gene uncertain. CDR1 MNHEY and CDR2 SVGEGT come from the germline V gene. Trimming pared 7 bases from V and 6 bases from J, leaving 11 bases between. This CDR3 is 12 amino acids long.

V is TRBV20-1 and J is TRBJ2-7; D is uncertain. With 5 bases removed from V and 0 bases from J, the gap between germline ends came to 8 bases. The CDR3 has 12 amino acids. From germline, CDR1 is DFQATT and CDR2 SNEGSKA (reference sequence). The CDR3 DNA reads as TGCAGTGCTCCGGACGTCTCCTACGAGCAGTACTTC. Translating it yields CSAPDVSYEQYF.

The rearrangement links TRBV30 to TRBJ1-1; D is unresolved. This CDR3 spans 11 amino acids. CDR1 and CDR2 from the germline V gene are GTSNPN and SVGIG (reference sequence). The V end was cut by 4 bases, the J end by 1 base, with 4 bases between. The CDR3 DNA follows: TGTGCCTGGAACAAGAACACTGAAGCTTTCTTT. This gives the protein CAWNKNTEAFF.

The V gene is TRBV15, the J gene TRBJ2-5, with D maybe TRBD1 (5 bases). The CDR3 extends over 14 amino acids. Between the trimmed V and J ends, which lost 1 base and 5 bases, there was a span of 11 bases. Germline CDR1 LNHNV, CDR2 YYDKDF (reference sequence). The CDR3 protein is CATSRGGVGETQYF. The CDR3 DNA reads as TGTGCCACCAGCAGAGGGGGCGTTGGGGAGACCCAGTACTTC.

This clonotype was found a few times. This chain links TRBV5-4 with TRBJ1-6; D is unclear. The CDR3 consists of 15 residues. V was trimmed by 0 bases and J by 0 bases, leaving 4 bases between them. Germline CDR1 and CDR2: SGHNT and YYREEE (reference sequence). In DNA form, the CDR3 reads TGTGCCAGCAGCTTGGGAAGCTCCTATAATTCACCCCTCCACTTT. Translation: CASSLGSSYNSPLHF.

The chain links TRBV20-1 to TRBJ1-5; 7 bases line up with TRBD1. The V and J ends lost 5 bases and 4 bases, in that order; junction bases with no gene match: 5. The CDR3 runs 13 residues. CDR1 DFQATT and CDR2 SNEGSKA come from the germline V gene (reference sequence). CDR3 amino acids: CSAPTGTNQPQHF. The CDR3 nucleotides are TGCAGTGCTCCGACAGGGACGAATCAGCCCCAGCATTTT.

The chain employs TRBV20-1 and TRBJ2-4; 7 bases agree with TRBD2. This CDR3 is built from 16 residues. Trimming cost V 6 bases and J 0 bases; bases outside gene matches: 11. Germline V gene sequence: CDR1 DFQATT, CDR2 SNEGSKA (reference sequence). CDR3 in DNA: TGCAGTGCCCCTAGGCCTAGCGGCGTAGCCAAAAACATTCAGTACTTC. This encodes CSAPRPSGVAKNIQYF.

The chain employs TRBV5-1 and TRBJ2-7, with D perhaps matching TRBD1 (5 bases). The CDR3 extends over 13 amino acids. V lost 3 bases and J lost 3, with 10 bases in between. Germline V CDR1 and CDR2: SGHRS, YFSETQ. This CDR3 is CASSSPQGYEQYF. CDR3 in DNA: TGCGCCAGCAGCTCCCCCCAGGGCTACGAGCAGTACTTC.

V and J are TRBV20-1 and TRBJ2-3, with D perhaps TRBD2 (5 bases). Germline CDR1 DFQATT, CDR2 SNEGSKA (reference sequence). The CDR3 is made up of 15 amino acids. Deletions cut 6 bases from V and 2 bases from J, with 18 bases between. The CDR3, as DNA: TGCAGTGCCCTCGAGGGAGCCTTCATCACAGATACGCAGTATTTT. It codes for CSALEGAFITDTQYF.

V gene TRBV28 combines with J gene TRBJ2-3; TRBD2 is a possible D gene (6 bases). Deletions cut 7 bases from V and 0 bases from J, with 11 bases between. The CDR3 runs 14 residues. CDR1 MDHEN and CDR2 SYDVKM come from the germline V gene. In DNA form, the CDR3 reads TGTGCCAGCAAAGGCGGGACTAGCACAGATACGCAGTATTTT. It translates to CASKGGTSTDTQYF.

The CDR3 loop reads CSVNSGMKDLMNTEAFF. CDR3 in DNA: TGCAGTGTCAACTCAGGAATGAAGGATCTTATGAACACTGAAGCTTTCTTT. V and J are TRBV20-1 and TRBJ1-1; the D is unclear. The CDR3 is 17 residues long. Trimming shortened V by 7 bases and J by 0 bases, and 24 bases separated the two germline ends. Germline V gene data show CDR1 as DFQATT and CDR2 as SNEGSKA (reference sequence).

The count of this clonotype is one. The chain links TRBV6-2 or TRBV6-3 to TRBJ2-2; perhaps TRBD2 as D (6 bases). There are 17 residues in the CDR3. CDR1 and CDR2 from the germline V gene are MNHEY and SVGEGT. V gave up 4 bases and J gave up 3 bases, with 18 bases separating them. In DNA, the CDR3 is TGTGCCAGCAGTTCCCCTAGCCGGTGGGGGGACACCGGGGAGCTGTTTTTT. It encodes CASSSPSRWGDTGELFF.

This chain links TRBV15 with TRBJ2-1; 10 bases align to TRBD2. Germline V lookup: CDR1 LNHNV, CDR2 YYDKDF (reference sequence). The V gene end was trimmed by 0 bases and the J gene end by 6 bases; junction bases not matched to a gene: 14. The CDR3 sequence is 19 residues long. The DNA of the CDR3 is TGTGCCACCAGCAGAGAGAGCATCGCCCGAGCGGGGGGGATCAATGAGCAGTTCTTC. This encodes CATSRESIARAGGINEQFF.